These 9 T cell receptor beta chains were all obtained from the same sample, sequenced in a study of identical twins. TCRdb redid the calling of the 5' RACE reads with MiXCR, one entry per CDR3 protein. Of 210,000 or so distinct CDR3 sequences listed, about 7.5% are singletons. Separately, the same data were catalogued under a study of yellow fever vaccine responses in identical twins.

The sequenced sample was memory (CD45RO+) T cells sorted from blood. These receptors were taken from a woman between 18 and 29 years old in good health.

In its sample, this clonotype was seen many times. This chain connects TRBV7-2 to TRBJ2-3; D may be TRBD1 (6 bases). V was clipped by 1 base and J by 0 bases, with 8 bases between them. The CDR3 extends over 15 amino acids. Looked up from germline, CDR1 is SGHTA and CDR2 is FQGNSA. The CDR3 coding sequence is TGTGCCAGCAGCTTAGACAGGGCTAGCACAGATACGCAGTATTTT. Its protein product is CASSLDRASTDTQYF.

This clonotype was seen ten or more times. V and J are TRBV12-3 or TRBV12-4 and TRBJ1-6; a weak D match, TRBD1 (5 bases). Trimming removed 6 bases at V and 0 bases at J, with 15 bases between. This CDR3 region has 17 residues. CDR3 DNA: TGTGCCAGCAGCAAACAACAGGAGAGCTCCTATAATTCACCCCTCCACTTT. Protein: CASSKQQESSYNSPLHF.

In its sample, this clonotype was seen a few times. This rearrangement joins TRBV7-2 to TRBJ2-7; 10 bases are a match to TRBD2. The CDR3 consists of 16 residues. Germline V lookup: CDR1 SGHTA, CDR2 FQGNSA. Germline trimming cut 5 bases from V and 3 bases from J; bases unmatched to any gene: 10. In DNA, the CDR3 is TGTGCCAGCAGCGGTGGGAATAGCGGGGGGCACTACGAGCAGTACTTC. Translation gives CASSGGNSGGHYEQYF.

At least ten counts were recorded for this clonotype. The V and J genes are TRBV5-1 and TRBJ1-1; D is unresolved. Germline V lookup: CDR1 SGHRS, CDR2 YFSETQ. This CDR3 has 15 amino acids. The V end lost 0 bases, the J end lost 1 base, and 10 bases lay between the germline ends. The DNA of the CDR3 is TGCGCCAGCAGCTTGGGTACTGGGTGGAACACTGAAGCTTTCTTT. Its protein is CASSLGTGWNTEAFF. Full variable domain (rest looked up from reference TRBV5-1 and TRBJ1-1): KAGVTQTPRYLIKTRGQQVTLSCSPISGHRSVSWYQQTPGQGLQFLFEYFSETQRNKGNFPGRFSGRQFSNSRSEMNVSTLELGDSALYLCASSLGTGWNTEAFFGQGTRLTVV.

This clonotype was recorded a few times. The chain is built from TRBV3-1 and TRBJ2-7; D possibly corresponds to TRBD1 (6 bases). From germline, CDR1 is LGHDT and CDR2 YNNKEL (reference sequence). The CDR3 is 14 residues long. V lost 0 bases and J 6 bases, leaving 12 bases between the germline ends. CDR3 residues: CASSQEQGEREQYF. In DNA form, the CDR3 reads TGTGCCAGCAGCCAAGAACAGGGTGAACGCGAGCAGTACTTC.

The J gene is TRBJ1-6, the V gene TRBV6-1; D gene ambiguous. CDR1 MNHNS and CDR2 SASEGT come from the germline V gene. CDR3 length equals 14 residues. Trimming removed 4 bases at V and 0 bases at J, with 4 bases between. CDR3 in amino acids: CASSGSSYNSPLHF. CDR3 bases: TGTGCCAGCAGTGGGAGCTCCTATAATTCACCCCTCCACTTT.

This clonotype was observed a handful of times. The V call is TRBV28, the J call TRBJ2-5; 9 nucleotides agree with TRBD1. The CDR3 totals 15 residues. V lost 5 bases to trimming and J lost 1 base; unmatched junction nucleotides: 5. The germline V gene encodes CDR1 MDHEN and CDR2 SYDVKM. The CDR3 here is CASSEKQGAQETQYF. In nucleotides, the CDR3 is TGTGCCAGCAGTGAAAAACAGGGGGCCCAAGAGACCCAGTACTTC.

The V call is TRBV27, the J call TRBJ2-1; TRBD2 aligns across 7 bases. The CDR3 loop spans 16 amino acids. Trimming at V came to 3 bases and at J to 0 bases, leaving 5 bases not matched to a gene. Germline loops: CDR1 MNHEY, CDR2 SMNVEV (reference sequence). The CDR3 nucleotides read TGTGCCAGCAGTTTCGGGCTAGCGGCCTCCTACAATGAGCAGTTCTTC. Translation: CASSFGLAASYNEQFF.

This clonotype has more than one count but fewer than ten. The chain employs TRBV9 and TRBJ2-1, with TRBD1 as a possible D gene (5 bases). With 4 bases removed from V and 8 bases from J, the gap between germline ends came to 16 bases. Germline CDR1 is SGDLS and CDR2 is YYNGEE. The CDR3 has 14 amino acids. CDR3 sequence: CASSRTPRVDEQFF. The CDR3 DNA is TGTGCCAGCAGCCGAACCCCCAGGGTGGATGAGCAGTTCTTC.